The clone carrying this T cell receptor beta chain has ten or more counts. No antigen is known for it. The sample comes from a study of human T cells and chemical hapten exposure. Study overall: DPC at 0.01% went onto the upper back in patch tests, read at 6 days. Largely, small differences in pooled library volume made per-sample TCR yields vary. Broader study findings: With alopecia, donors may have immune responses unlike healthy people's.

Time point here: patch test 1, 2 weeks after DPC sensitization. As for treatment: therapeutic diphenylcyclopropenone sensitization with weekly scalp DPC. Unfractionated whole blood yielded the extracted total RNA. Via MiXCR, TCRdb re-called the RACE reads, giving one row per CDR3 protein. Here the sample spans around 380,000 distinct CDR3 sequences, approximately 5.1% being singletons. The TCR sequence derives from a woman aged 45-65 years with alopecia areata. Some clones in this sample may be carry-over from other donors' samples. The sequencing used whole blood, collected in connection with sensitization to the hapten diphenylcyclopropenone (DPC).

The CDR3 sequence is CASTQPAGAEAFF. In nucleotides, the CDR3 is TGTGCCAGCACCCAACCCGCGGGAGCTGAAGCTTTCTTT. The chain has TRBV28 and TRBJ1-1; D not certain. Germline CDR1 reads MDHEN; CDR2 reads SYDVKM. This CDR3 region has 13 residues. Between the trimmed V and J ends, which lost 7 bases and 6 bases, there was a span of 15 bases.